These 10 T cell receptor beta chains came from one sample sequenced in a study of blood T cells in healthy people across ages. The second PCR ran about 7 to 12 cycles with a sample-barcoded 5' primer and J-beta primers. TCRdb used MiXCR to reprocess the 5' RACE reads, holding one entry per CDR3 protein. Altogether approximately 1,700,000 distinct CDR3 sequences are present, around 42% being singletons, with the ten largest covering 23%. Sequenced: blood. These TCRs come from a human donor in good health.

The chain employs TRBV29-1 and TRBJ1-1, with D maybe TRBD1 (5 bases). Germline lookup yields CDR1 SQVTM and CDR2 ANQGSEA. The CDR3 length is 13 residues. Trimming removed 7 bases at V and 11 bases at J, with 23 bases between. This CDR3 is CSGGSMTASGAFF. The CDR3 bases are TGCAGCGGTGGATCCATGACAGCGTCAGGGGCTTTCTTT. The full variable domain, in which reference TRBV29-1 and TRBJ1-1 provide the parts outside the CDR3, is SAVISQKPSRDICQRGTSLTIQCQVDSQVTMMFWYRQQPGQSLTLIATANQGSEATYESGFVIDKFPISRPNLTFSTLTVSNMSPEDSSIYLCSGGSMTASGAFFGQGTRLTVV.

The rearrangement uses TRBV7-3 and TRBJ2-3, with D hard to call. The CDR3 sequence is 13 residues long. Germline CDR1 reads SGHTA; CDR2 reads FQGTGA. V shed 4 bases and J shed 4 bases, with 9 bases lying between them. The CDR3 coding sequence is TGTGCCAGCAGCTCCAATCTAGCAGATACGCAGTATTTT. Translating it yields CASSSNLADTQYF.

J is TRBJ2-1 and V is TRBV27; D remains unclear. The germline V and J ends were trimmed by 7 bases and 8 bases, with 9 bases remaining between them. The CDR3 is 11 residues long. Germline assignment: CDR1 MNHEY and CDR2 SMNVEV (reference sequence). DNA for the CDR3: TGTGCCAGCATGGGATGGGATGAGCAGTTCTTC. This translates into CASMGWDEQFF.

The chain links TRBV4-2 to TRBJ2-1, with TRBD2 identical over 12 bases. The ends lost 1 base at V and 7 bases at J; junction bases unmatched: 8. The CDR3 is 17 residues long. The germline CDR1 and CDR2 sequences are LGHNA and YNFKEQ. Written as DNA, the CDR3 is TGTGCCAGCAGCCAAGTCGGGCTAGCGGGGGGGCAAAATGAGCAGTTCTTC. Its protein is CASSQVGLAGGQNEQFF.

With regard to this clonotype: The conserved final phenylalanine or tryptophan is absent from the CDR3, which likely points to a read error. The V call is TRBV7-2, the J call TRBJ2-1; 7 nucleotides match TRBD2. V was pared by 5 bases and J by 0 bases, with 7 bases of the junction left unmatched. The CDR3 consists of 16 residues. Germline lookup yields CDR1 SGHTA and CDR2 FQGNSA. CDR3 sequence (DNA): TGTGCCAGCAGCCCCCCTAGCGGTCTCTCCTACAATGAGCAGTTCTCC. Translated, it gives CASSPPSGLSYNEQFS.

The rearrangement uses TRBV5-4 and TRBJ2-1; D is possibly TRBD2 (6 bases). This CDR3 region has 11 residues. Germline lookup yields CDR1 SGHNT and CDR2 YYREEE (reference sequence). Trimming removed 5 bases from V and 9 bases from J, with 9 bases in between. CDR3 DNA: TGTGCCAGCAGTATGGGGGGTGAGCAGTTCTTC. It specifies CASSMGGEQFF.

V and J are TRBV11-1 and TRBJ1-5; no clear D gene. The V and J ends lost 8 bases and 6 bases respectively, with 11 bases between them. Per germline, CDR1 SGHAT and CDR2 FQDESV (reference sequence). The CDR3 sequence is 12 residues long. CDR3 sequence (DNA): TGTGCCAGCGGCTCCGAGGGTCAGCCCCAGCATTTT. Protein sequence: CASGSEGQPQHF. Using reference TRBV11-1 and TRBJ1-5 for the parts outside the CDR3, the full variable domain is EAEVAQSPRYKITEKSQAVAFWCDPISGHATLYWYRQILGQGPELLVQFQDESVVDDSQLPKDRFSAERLKGVDSTLKIQPAELGDSAMYLCASGSEGQPQHFGDGTRLSIL.

This clonotype appeared once. The V gene is TRBV6-5, the J gene TRBJ1-2; 7 bases agree with TRBD1. V lost 2 bases, J lost 8 bases, and 20 bases stayed unmatched. The CDR3 consists of 18 residues. The germline V gene has CDR1 MNHEY and CDR2 SVGAGI. CDR3 amino acids: CASSYSFFQSGQTMGYTF. The CDR3 nucleotides read TGTGCCAGCAGTTACAGTTTTTTTCAGTCGGGACAGACTATGGGCTACACCTTC.

This clonotype was seen a handful of times. This rearrangement joins TRBV20-1 to TRBJ2-7; 7 bases match TRBD1. Looked up from germline, CDR1 is DFQATT and CDR2 is SNEGSKA (reference sequence). The CDR3 is made up of 17 amino acids. V was pared by 7 bases and J by 4 bases, with 22 bases of the junction left unmatched. The CDR3 reads CSVGSLHTGQEEYEQYF. Here the CDR3 DNA reads TGCAGTGTTGGCTCACTCCACACCGGACAGGAGGAATACGAGCAGTACTTC.

The chain combines TRBV24-1 with TRBJ2-1, with TRBD1 identical over 9 bases. This CDR3 has 14 residues. From germline, CDR1 is KGHDR and CDR2 SFDVKD. With 6 bases clipped from V and 4 bases from J, the junction kept 3 bases outside the gene matches. The CDR3 reads CATSLDRGYNEQFF. For the CDR3, the DNA is TGTGCCACCAGTTTGGACAGGGGTTACAATGAGCAGTTCTTC.